This TCR beta chain was recorded in a study of cytomegalovirus exposure and HLA in healthy donors. The study's findings and limits: It was reported that the classifier diagnosed cytomegalovirus status with high specificity and sensitivity in both the original and validation cohorts. V segments that were indistinguishable, TRBV6-2 and TRBV6-3 among them, were omitted from analysis. Apparent HLA restriction characterized most CMV-associated TCR beta chains in a later analysis.

Trimming cost V 1 base and J 1 base, with 17 bases left between them. Germline V gives CDR1 PRHDT, CDR2 FYEKMQ (reference sequence). The CDR3 length is 17 residues. The records do not include a CMV serostatus for this donor. A note on this clone: The antigen is unknown.

Use of 60 Vbeta and 13 Jbeta primers characterized the PCR. The method was immunoSEQ multiplex PCR; TCRdb's version includes in-frame clones alone and lacks a portion of them. The data contain fewer than 90,000 clones, roughly 77% of them singletons. Sequences were obtained from PBMCs. The clonotype was recovered from a human donor in good health. J is TRBJ2-7 and V is TRBV13; no clear D gene. Here the CDR3 reads CASSLVHPVGRSYEQYF. CDR3 DNA sequence: TGTGCCAGCAGCTTAGTACACCCGGTTGGCAGGTCCTACGAGCAGTACTTC.